This T cell receptor (beta chain) was sequenced in a study of Ad26.COV2.S vaccination and SARS-CoV-2 variants. Treatment here: roughly 19 received Ad26.COV2.S at low or high dose, single or two shots; 5 received placebo; per-sample allocation not given. Sampling took place 63 days after the first vaccine or placebo injection. Adults aged 18-55 years in Boston included the donor. As for this clone: Its antigen is currently unknown.

Sequencing used immunoSEQ multiplex PCR; TCRdb keeps in-frame clones, though not all of them. The data hold some 290,000 clones, with roughly 80% observed a single time. Notes on the study in general: Similar non-spike TCR breadth was seen in vaccine and placebo recipients. From the TCR breadth and depth analyses, total T cell responses may have been underestimated.

The CDR3 spans 15 residues. V shed 4 bases, J shed 5 bases, and the junction held 8 bases outside the gene matches. Germline lookup yields CDR1 LNHDA and CDR2 SQIVND (reference sequence). This specimen was peripheral blood, taken in a trial of Ad26.COV2.S vaccine versus placebo. This TCR was sampled from a person between 18 and 59 years old who received the Ad26.COV2.S COVID-19 vaccine or a placebo. V and J are TRBV19 and TRBJ1-5; 7 positions match TRBD1. DNA of the CDR3: TGTGCCAGTAGTACAGGGGGATTGAGCTATCAGCCCCAGCATTTT. This codes for CASSTGGLSYQPQHF.